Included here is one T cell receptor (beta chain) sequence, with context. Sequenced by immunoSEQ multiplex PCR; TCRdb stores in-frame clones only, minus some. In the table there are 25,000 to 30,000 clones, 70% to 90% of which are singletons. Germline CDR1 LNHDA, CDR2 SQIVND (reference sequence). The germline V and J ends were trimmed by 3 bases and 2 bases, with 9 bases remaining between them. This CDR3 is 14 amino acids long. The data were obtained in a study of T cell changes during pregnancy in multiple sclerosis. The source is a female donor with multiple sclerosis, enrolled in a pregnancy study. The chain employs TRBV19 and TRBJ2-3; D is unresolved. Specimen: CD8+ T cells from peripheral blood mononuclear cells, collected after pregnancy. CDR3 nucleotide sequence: TGTGCCAGTAGTATGCCCTGGGCCACAGATACGCAGTATTTT. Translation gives CASSMPWATDTQYF.